This T cell receptor beta chain stems from a study of cytomegalovirus exposure and HLA in healthy donors. When sampled, the donors appeared nominally healthy, though they likely had unrecorded immune exposures. As regards this clone: Its specificity is unknown.

Germline values: CDR1 SEHNR, CDR2 FQNEAQ (reference sequence). With 5 bases removed from V and 11 bases from J, the gap between germline ends came to 12 bases. This CDR3 is 11 amino acids long. Both 60 Vbeta primers and 13 Jbeta primers went into the PCR. Data came from immunoSEQ multiplex PCR; TCRdb stores just in-frame clones and leaves some out. The repertoire consists of about 100,000 clones, with around 77% occurring once and the leading ten covering roughly 9.6%. Study-wide results and caveats: Later analysis demonstrated an association between a missense DCLRE1C variant and TCR beta V- and J-gene trimming.

Sequenced input: PBMCs. This rearrangement joins TRBV7-9 to TRBJ2-5; D unclear. The origin of this receptor is a male donor in good health and CMV-seropositive. The CDR3 loop is CASSKGGEQYF. The CDR3 DNA reads TGTGCCAGCAGCAAAGGTGGAGAGCAGTACTTC.